This TCR beta chain was found in a study of cytomegalovirus exposure and HLA in healthy donors (TCRdb year 2017). For the wider study: In an earlier analysis of under 600 of the donors, around 300 Gb of sequence data and 100 million or so unique TCR beta sequences from about 190 million T cells were reported. Approximately 300 gigabases of sequencing data and around 90 million unique TCR sequences made up an early release that covered approximately 650 HLA-typed donors. Of the 350 to 450 genotyped donors, 81% fell in the genetic ancestry cluster associated with self-reported Caucasian donors. The study aimed to test whether signatures of past pathogen exposure could be identified by cataloging public T cell receptors. The study profiled the T cell repertoires of hundreds of subjects by immunosequencing and related them to cytomegalovirus serostatus. Along with the approximately 620-subject first cohort, a separate validation cohort of over a hundred different subjects was used. To predict cytomegalovirus infection status, the study combined high-throughput TCR immunosequencing, statistical association of individual TCRs with disease status, and machine learning. To study patterns of TCR occurrence, a later analysis re-analyzed previously published TCR beta repertoires from around 700 donors and added high-resolution HLA genotyping. Rather than drawing on any new phenotypic data, the later analysis identified candidate immune exposures from TCR beta sequences and the way those sequences occurred across donors. An earlier analysis of fewer than 750 of the donors used high-throughput TCR beta sequencing to judge whether each TCR beta V gene segment behaved as functional or pseudogenic. Alongside the repertoire data, information on donor age, sex, ethnicity and CMV serostatus was compiled. A later genetic analysis used genome-wide SNP genotypes for about 60% of the roughly 700 donors, treating that subset as a discovery cohort. All discovery cohort repertoires had been generated on a single sequencing platform. HLA typing covered class I and class II loci at four-digit resolution. Typing coverage differed by locus: A, B, C, DRB1 and DQB1 were typed in roughly 620-630 donors, DQA1 in about 500, DPA1 in around 610, and DPB1 in 450 to 480. A handful of DR-DQ haplotypes were handled as single units for association and clustering because linkage in the cohort was strong. On average, roughly 250,000 unique TCR beta nucleotide sequences were sequenced per donor among several hundred genotyped donors of the cohort, with 15% to 20% of those sequences being non-productive. Broad study findings and their caveats: A later analysis found that most CMV-associated TCR beta chains appeared HLA-restricted, with HLA associations seemingly driven largely by CMV exposure. A further reported finding was that TCR beta sequences accurately predicted the HLA-A and HLA-B alleles for most subjects in the first cohort. The only immune exposure information available for the cohort was CMV serostatus. Some IMGT-functional V segments, including TRBV6-2 and TRBV6-3, could not be told apart with the 87-base-pair reads, so those segments were excluded. A cluster of highly shared sequence variants was judged likely to represent a technical artifact of the sequencing pipeline. The authors suggested that the approach could potentially be generalized to other disease states and immunological phenotypes. Cytomegalovirus status was reported to be diagnosed by the classifier with high specificity and sensitivity in both the original and validation cohorts. Across donors, most TCR sequences were observed very rarely, whereas some public TCRs were present in many individuals. In this cohort, only TCR beta chains were sequenced, and detectable features were limited by the absence of alpha or paired-chain data. When HLA alleles, especially DR and DQ, strongly co-occurred, attributing TCR associations to individual alleles was difficult. In an earlier analysis of roughly 560 of the donors, most TCR beta V segments were observed in productive rearrangements about 87% or about 30% of the time, broadly matching IMGT annotations. In a later genetic analysis, a missense DCLRE1C variant was associated with V-gene and J-gene trimming of TCR beta chains, and the association was replicated in an independent cohort. In the study, about 150 TCR beta chains were listed as associated with cytomegalovirus. According to a later analysis, parvovirus B19, influenza, CMV and Epstein-Barr virus appeared linked to several top co-occurrence clusters. A later analysis found that TCR association rates varied across HLA loci, with DRB1 alleles showing the most associated TCRs and HLA-C alleles the fewest. In vitro tests confirmed that a few of the cytomegalovirus-associated TCR beta chains recognize cytomegalovirus antigens. Correlated functional status among segregating V segments might reflect linkage disequilibrium, but an unknown experimental factor could not be ruled out. Presence/absence analyses assumed roughly uniform sequencing depth across donors, an assumption that may not hold. Compared with the approximately 720-donor mean, donors in an Asian-associated ancestry cluster had fewer N-insertions in productive TCRs, according to a later genetic analysis. A later analysis associated about 18,000 TCR beta sequences with specific HLA alleles at a false discovery rate of 0.05. The earlier analysis of approximately 560 of the donors excluded approximately 15 rarely observed V segments, including chromosome 9 orphons, because counts were too low. Because HLA typing was missing for some donors at each locus, association tests included only the typed subset. In a later analysis, HLA-associated TCR beta chains were found to be more clonally expanded and to have lower generation probabilities than equally common non-associated chains.

The library relied on the immunoSEQ multiplex PCR assay. The multiplex PCR relied on a mix of 60 forward primers for TCR Vbeta segments and 13 reverse primers for TCR Jbeta segments. The CDR3 region of rearranged TCR beta genes was amplified from genomic DNA by a multiplex PCR assay. Amplified TCR beta libraries were sequenced as 87-base-pair reads on the Illumina HiSeq System. Per the original workflow: In a later analysis, some 80 million unique TCR beta chains were counted across the roughly 670 repertoires, and around 11 million of these chains were shared by at least two donors. Raw reads were error-corrected and collapsed into unique sequences with a nearest-neighbor algorithm that merged closely related sequences to remove PCR and sequencing errors. Alignment of CDR3 sequences to IMGT reference sequences was used to assign V, D and J gene segments. For a sequence to be retained, at least a six-nucleotide match to both a V gene segment and a J gene segment was required. A rearrangement counted as productive if the CDR3 had no stop codons and remained in frame with V and J, and every other rearrangement counted as non-productive. Following IMGT convention, CDR3 was defined as the stretch from the second conserved V-encoded cysteine to the conserved J-encoded phenylalanine. In an earlier analysis of 587 of the donors, sequences lacking an unambiguous match to a single V gene segment were excluded. In an earlier analysis of approximately 560 of the donors, a V segment was called functional when productive rearrangements were above 56.7%, and segregating when the standard deviation between donors exceeded 5%. A statistical classification framework was built to diagnose cytomegalovirus status from the catalog of TCR beta chain sequences. In a later analysis, TCR nucleotide sequences were compared against IMGT/GENE-DB human TR gene sequences so that V and J genes could be assigned. The TCRdist pipeline was used in a later analysis to assign CDR3 sequences and most-parsimonious VDJ recombination scenarios. In a later analysis, each TCR beta chain was defined by its CDR3 amino acid sequence together with its V-gene family, and reads without a unique V-gene family were excluded. To address suspected cross-contamination and a sequencing artifact, a later analysis removed around 600 highly shared, low-generation-probability nucleotide sequences. For each public chain, a later analysis derived a clonal expansion index from normalized ranks of inferred template counts within each repertoire. Generation probabilities in a later analysis came from a VDJ recombination model fitted to out-of-frame rearrangements, and those results were checked against IGoR. In a later analysis, hypergeometric tests were used to score TCR-TCR, TCR-HLA and TCR-CMV co-occurrence, with a repertoire-size bias correction applied to TCR pairs. In a later analysis, false discovery rates were estimated by permuting HLA or CMV assignments 20 times. A later analysis grouped co-occurring TCRs with DBSCAN, adding TCRdist sequence similarity when clustering within HLA-allele-positive subsets. Co-occurrence clustering excluded repertoires with fewer than 30,000 or more than 120,000 public chains, plus five with anomalous nucleotide sharing. Drawn from immuneACCESS, this table holds only the in-frame rearrangements with V and J called that TCRdb kept. Clones are partly lost; checked studies trace under half to an unresolved V gene and leave the rest unexplained. The D gene and trimming were derived from the DNA, and the V and J assignments and clone size from that table. The sample table records around 78,000 clones; over 55% of these occur just once. Approximately 5.4% of the sample belongs to the ten largest clones.

The cohort comprised some 700 healthy bone marrow donors. At the time of sampling, all cohort members were nominally healthy, though unrecorded immune exposures were likely present. The donor was CMV seropositive and belonged to the group of more than 250 seropositive cohort members. A peripheral blood sample was provided by each donor, and peripheral blood mononuclear cells were used for TCR beta sequencing. Genomic DNA extraction from the blood cell samples was performed with the Qiagen DNeasy Blood Extraction Kit. Details on this clone: Its antigen specificity is not known. There are no base qualities to consult, and no much larger clone falls within one base.

Including cysteine and phenylalanine, the CDR3 has 18 amino acids. The entry retains the CDR3 DNA only, 54 bases that are in frame from base 1. V is reduced by 1 base and J by 0 bases, leaving a spacing of 16 bases between them. CDR1 and CDR2 are read off the germline V gene as SGHAT and FQNNGV. The TCR sequence derives from a man aged 30-40 years in good health and CMV-seropositive. The rearrangement joined TRBV11-2 to TRBJ1-5; matching of 6 bases hints at TRBD1 as the D gene. Sample: PBMCs. The sequence in DNA is TGTGCCAGCAGCTTAGGCGGGGGCGGGGGAGGTAGCAATCAGCCCCAGCATTTT. It translates as CASSLGGGGGGSNQPQHF.